The T cell receptor beta chain described here comes from a study of human T cells and chemical hapten exposure. TCRdb ran MiXCR on the RACE reads and lists one entry per CDR3 protein. The sample yields 30,000 to 40,000 distinct CDR3 sequences, roughly an eighth seen once. Noted time point: pre-sensitization, week 0. The treatment: therapeutic diphenylcyclopropenone sensitization with weekly scalp DPC. Researchers extracted total RNA from unfractionated whole blood. This clonotype was counted at least ten times. This receptor was identified in a woman aged 40 to 50 with alopecia areata. Some clones in this sample may be carry-over from other donors' samples. Sample: whole blood, taken in connection with sensitization to the hapten diphenylcyclopropenone (DPC).

CDR3 residues: CASSLGQYYGYTF. The DNA of the CDR3 is TGTGCCAGCAGTTTAGGACAATACTATGGCTACACCTTC. The rearrangement joins TRBV27 to TRBJ1-2, with TRBD1 as a possible D gene (5 bases). Per the germline V gene, CDR1 is MNHEY and CDR2 is SMNVEV (reference sequence). This CDR3 comprises 13 residues. The V end was cut by 2 bases, the J end by 3 bases, with 7 bases between.